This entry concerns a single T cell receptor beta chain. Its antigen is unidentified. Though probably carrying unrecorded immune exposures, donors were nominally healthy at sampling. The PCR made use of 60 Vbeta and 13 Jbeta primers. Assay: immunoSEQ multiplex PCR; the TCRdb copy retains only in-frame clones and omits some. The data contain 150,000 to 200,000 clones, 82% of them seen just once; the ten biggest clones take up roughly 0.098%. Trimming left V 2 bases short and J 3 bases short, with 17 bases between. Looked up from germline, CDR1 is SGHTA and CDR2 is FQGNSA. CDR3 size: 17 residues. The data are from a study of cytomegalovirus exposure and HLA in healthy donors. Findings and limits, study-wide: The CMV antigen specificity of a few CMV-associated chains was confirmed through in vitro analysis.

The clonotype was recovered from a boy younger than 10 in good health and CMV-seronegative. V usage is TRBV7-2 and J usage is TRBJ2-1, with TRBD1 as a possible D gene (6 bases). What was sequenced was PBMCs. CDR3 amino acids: CASSLQRGGRGYNEQFF. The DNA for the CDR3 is TGTGCCAGCAGCTTACAAAGAGGGGGACGGGGCTACAATGAGCAGTTCTTC.